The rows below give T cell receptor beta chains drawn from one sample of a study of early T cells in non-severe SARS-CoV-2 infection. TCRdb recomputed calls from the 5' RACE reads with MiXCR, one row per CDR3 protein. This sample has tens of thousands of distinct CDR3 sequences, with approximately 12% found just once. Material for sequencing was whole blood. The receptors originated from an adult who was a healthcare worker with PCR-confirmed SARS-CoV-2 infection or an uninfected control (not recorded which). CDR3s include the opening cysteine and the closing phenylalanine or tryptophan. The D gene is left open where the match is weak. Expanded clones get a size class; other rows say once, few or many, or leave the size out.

CDR3 protein: CASSVDSGAVREQYF; CDR3 DNA: TGTGCCAGCAGCGTAGACTCGGGAGCAGTGCGCGAGCAGTACTTC; clone size: .; CDR3 length: 15; J gene: TRBJ2-7; D gene: .; V gene: TRBV9
CDR3 protein: CSVEDGIAGSYEQYF; CDR3 DNA: TGCAGCGTTGAAGACGGAATAGCGGGCTCCTACGAGCAGTACTTC; clone size: few; CDR3 length: 15; J gene: TRBJ2-7; D gene: TRBD2; V gene: TRBV29-1
CDR3 protein: CASSLGTGGYTEAFF; CDR3 DNA: TGTGCCAGCAGCTTAGGGACAGGGGGCTACACTGAAGCTTTCTTT; clone size: .; CDR3 length: 15; J gene: TRBJ1-1; D gene: TRBD1; V gene: TRBV7-8
CDR3 protein: CASSESGTGGLDGYTF; CDR3 DNA: TGTGCCAGCAGTGAATCAGGGACAGGGGGTCTTGATGGCTACACCTTC; clone size: many; CDR3 length: 16; J gene: TRBJ1-2; D gene: TRBD1; V gene: TRBV25-1
CDR3 protein: CASSLVAGGSSYNEQFF; CDR3 DNA: TGTGCCAGCAGCTTAGTAGCGGGAGGGAGCTCCTACAATGAGCAGTTCTTC; clone size: few; CDR3 length: 17; J gene: TRBJ2-1; D gene: TRBD2; V gene: TRBV5-6
CDR3 protein: CASSPWDRQGNEQFF; CDR3 DNA: TGCGCCAGCAGCCCTTGGGACAGACAGGGGAATGAGCAGTTCTTC; clone size: .; CDR3 length: 15; J gene: TRBJ2-1; D gene: TRBD1; V gene: TRBV4-1
CDR3 protein: CASSQDGGARAKTQYF; CDR3 DNA: TGTGCCAGCAGCCAAGATGGTGGGGCTAGGGCGAAGACCCAGTACTTC; clone size: many; CDR3 length: 16; J gene: TRBJ2-5; D gene: .; V gene: TRBV3-1
CDR3 protein: CASSGRLAAPYEQYF; CDR3 DNA: TGTGCCAGCAGCGGCAGACTAGCGGCGCCCTACGAGCAGTACTTC; clone size: many; CDR3 length: 15; J gene: TRBJ2-7; D gene: TRBD2; V gene: TRBV7-9
CDR3 protein: CAISESLDEKLFF; CDR3 DNA: TGTGCCATCAGTGAGTCTTTAGATGAAAAACTGTTTTTT; clone size: .; CDR3 length: 13; J gene: TRBJ1-4; D gene: .; V gene: TRBV10-3
CDR3 protein: CASSVTSGADTQYF; CDR3 DNA: TGTGCCAGCAGCGTTACTAGCGGGGCAGATACGCAGTATTTT; clone size: .; CDR3 length: 14; J gene: TRBJ2-3; D gene: TRBD2; V gene: TRBV9
CDR3 protein: CASSYSVDGTGVTGELFF; CDR3 DNA: TGTGCCAGCAGTTACTCAGTTGACGGGACAGGGGTCACCGGGGAGCTGTTTTTT; clone size: many; CDR3 length: 18; J gene: TRBJ2-2; D gene: TRBD1; V gene: TRBV6-5
CDR3 protein: CSVGLSLNTGELFF; CDR3 DNA: TGCAGCGTTGGGTTAAGCTTGAACACCGGGGAGCTGTTTTTT; clone size: few; CDR3 length: 14; J gene: TRBJ2-2; D gene: .; V gene: TRBV29-1
CDR3 protein: CASSGQLAGIGNEQFF; CDR3 DNA: TGTGCCAGCAGCGGACAGCTAGCGGGGATAGGGAATGAGCAGTTCTTC; clone size: few; CDR3 length: 16; J gene: TRBJ2-1; D gene: TRBD2; V gene: TRBV9
CDR3 protein: CASSQKPHSGANVLTF; CDR3 DNA: TGCGCCAGCAGTCAAAAACCTCACTCTGGGGCCAACGTCCTGACTTTC; clone size: once; CDR3 length: 16; J gene: TRBJ2-6; D gene: .; V gene: TRBV23-1
CDR3 protein: CTSSRGAGAEQYF; CDR3 DNA: TGTACCAGCTCTCGAGGGGCAGGGGCCGAGCAGTACTTC; clone size: .; CDR3 length: 13; J gene: TRBJ2-7; D gene: .; V gene: TRBV6-6
CDR3 protein: CVAGEGFSYEQYF; CDR3 DNA: TGTGTCGCCGGGGAGGGCTTCTCCTACGAGCAGTACTTC; clone size: .; CDR3 length: 13; J gene: TRBJ2-7; D gene: TRBD2; V gene: TRBV19
CDR3 protein: CASSLVGSYEQYF; CDR3 DNA: TGTGCCAGCAGTTTAGTTGGCAGTTACGAGCAGTACTTC; clone size: many; CDR3 length: 13; J gene: TRBJ2-7; D gene: .; V gene: TRBV5-1